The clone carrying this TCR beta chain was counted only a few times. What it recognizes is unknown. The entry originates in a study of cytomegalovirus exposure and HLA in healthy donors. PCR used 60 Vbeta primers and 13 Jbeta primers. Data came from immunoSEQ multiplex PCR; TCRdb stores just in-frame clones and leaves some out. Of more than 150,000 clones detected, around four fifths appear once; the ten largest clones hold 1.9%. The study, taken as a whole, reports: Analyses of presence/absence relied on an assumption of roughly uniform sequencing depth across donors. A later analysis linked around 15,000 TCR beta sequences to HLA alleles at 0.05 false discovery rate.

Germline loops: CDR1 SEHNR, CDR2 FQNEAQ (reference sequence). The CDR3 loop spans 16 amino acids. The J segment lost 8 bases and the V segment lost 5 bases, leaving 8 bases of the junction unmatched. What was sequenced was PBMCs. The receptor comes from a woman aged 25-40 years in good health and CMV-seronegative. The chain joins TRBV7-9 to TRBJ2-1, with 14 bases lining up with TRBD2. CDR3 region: CASSEKTSGGADEQFF. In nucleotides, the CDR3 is TGTGCCAGCAGCGAAAAGACTAGCGGGGGGGCCGATGAGCAGTTCTTC.